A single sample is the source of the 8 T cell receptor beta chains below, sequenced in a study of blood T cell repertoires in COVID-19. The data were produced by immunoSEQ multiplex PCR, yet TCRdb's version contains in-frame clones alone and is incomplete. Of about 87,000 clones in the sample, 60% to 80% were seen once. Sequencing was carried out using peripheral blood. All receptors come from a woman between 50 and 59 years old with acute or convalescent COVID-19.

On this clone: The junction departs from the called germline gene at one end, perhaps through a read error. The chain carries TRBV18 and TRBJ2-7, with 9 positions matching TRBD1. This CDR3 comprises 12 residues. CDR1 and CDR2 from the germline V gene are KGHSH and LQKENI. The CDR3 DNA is TGTGCCAGCTCACCAGGGGGGACAGGGTCGAACTTC. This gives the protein CASSPGGTGSNF. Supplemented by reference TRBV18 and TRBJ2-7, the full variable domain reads NAGVMQNPRHLVRRRGQEARLRCSPMKGHSHVYWYRQLPEEGLKFMVYLQKENIIDESGMPKERFSAEFPKEGPSILRIQQVVRGDSAAYFCASSPGGTGSNFGPGTRLTVT.

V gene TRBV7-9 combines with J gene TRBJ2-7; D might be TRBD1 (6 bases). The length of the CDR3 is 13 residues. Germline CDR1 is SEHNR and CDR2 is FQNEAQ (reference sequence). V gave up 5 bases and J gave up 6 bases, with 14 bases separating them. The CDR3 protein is CASSRTGSTEQYF. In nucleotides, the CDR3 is TGTGCCAGCAGCCGAACAGGGTCAACCGAGCAGTACTTC.

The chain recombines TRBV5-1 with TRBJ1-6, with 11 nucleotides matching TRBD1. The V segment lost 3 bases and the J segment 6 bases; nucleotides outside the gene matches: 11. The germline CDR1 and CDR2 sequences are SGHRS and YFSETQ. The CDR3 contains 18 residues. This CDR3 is CASSSLGQGAGGNSPLHF. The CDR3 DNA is TGCGCCAGCAGCTCTCTCGGACAGGGGGCTGGTGGTAATTCACCCCTCCACTTT.

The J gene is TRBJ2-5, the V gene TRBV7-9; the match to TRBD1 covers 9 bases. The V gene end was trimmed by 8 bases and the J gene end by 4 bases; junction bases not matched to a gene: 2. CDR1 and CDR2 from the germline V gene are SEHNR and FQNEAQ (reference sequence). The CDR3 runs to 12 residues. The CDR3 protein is CASSDRGETQYF. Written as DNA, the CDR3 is TGTGCCAGCTCGGACAGGGGAGAGACCCAGTACTTC.

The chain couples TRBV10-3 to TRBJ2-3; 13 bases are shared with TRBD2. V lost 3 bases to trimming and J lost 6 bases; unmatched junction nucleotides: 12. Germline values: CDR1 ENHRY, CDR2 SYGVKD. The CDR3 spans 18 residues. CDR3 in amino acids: CAISESLTSGGAGDTQYF. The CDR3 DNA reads TGTGCCATCAGTGAATCACTAACTAGCGGGGGGGCAGGTGATACGCAGTATTTT.

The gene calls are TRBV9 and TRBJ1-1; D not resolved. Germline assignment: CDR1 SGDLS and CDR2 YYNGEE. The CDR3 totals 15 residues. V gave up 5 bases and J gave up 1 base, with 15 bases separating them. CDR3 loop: CASSYQATGNTEAFF. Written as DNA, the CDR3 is TGTGCCAGCAGTTACCAAGCGACCGGGAACACTGAAGCTTTCTTT.

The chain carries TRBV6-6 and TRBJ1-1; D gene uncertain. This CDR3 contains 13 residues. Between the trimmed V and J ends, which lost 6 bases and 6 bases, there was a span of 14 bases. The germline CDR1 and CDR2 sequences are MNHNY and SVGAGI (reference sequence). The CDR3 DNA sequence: TGTGCCAGCAGCTCCGCCTATCCGCCTGAAGCTTTCTTT. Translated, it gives CASSSAYPPEAFF.

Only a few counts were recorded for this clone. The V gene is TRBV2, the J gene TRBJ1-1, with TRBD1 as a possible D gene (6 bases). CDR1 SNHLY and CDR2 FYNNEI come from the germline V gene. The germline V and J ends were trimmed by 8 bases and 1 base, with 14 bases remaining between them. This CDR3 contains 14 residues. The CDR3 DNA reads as TGTGCCAGCGCCCTAAAGGGGGAGAACACTGAAGCTTTCTTT. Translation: CASALKGENTEAFF. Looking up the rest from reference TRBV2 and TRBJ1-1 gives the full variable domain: EPEVTQTPSHQVTQMGQEVILRCVPISNHLYFYWYRQILGQKVEFLVSFYNNEISEKSEIFDDQFSVERPDGSNFTLKIRSTKLEDSAMYFCASALKGENTEAFFGQGTRLTVV.